This entry concerns a single T cell receptor (beta chain). Trimming removed 4 bases at V and 2 bases at J, with 6 bases between. The CDR3 spans 13 residues. Germline V gene lookup returns CDR1 MNHEY and CDR2 SVGAGI. Treatment-naive patients with stable or active relapsing-remitting disease were the multiple sclerosis controls. FACS was used to enrich TEMRA cells, whereas the CD8+ and CD4+ T cells were obtained by negative isolation. The record originates from a study of CD8 T cells in Susac syndrome. With random hexamers, reverse transcription was performed on roughly 0.45 to 1 ug of RNA. TCRdb ran MiXCR on the immunoSEQ multiplex PCR reads and lists one entry per CDR3 protein. Counted here are about 150,000 distinct CDR3 sequences, around 96% occurring once; the ten biggest clones make up just over 0.2%.

The sequence was obtained from a human donor with multiple sclerosis. Sequencing used CD8+ T cells from PBMCs. V and J are TRBV6-5 and TRBJ2-1; no firm D call. The DNA for the CDR3 is TGTGCCAGCAGTTCCAACCCCTACAATGAGCAGTTCTTC. It is translated as CASSSNPYNEQFF.